The rows below give T cell receptor beta chains drawn from one sample of a study of beta chain features in type 1 diabetes. TCRdb's copy holds only in-frame clones and misses some; the assay was immunoSEQ multiplex PCR. Seen here are some 240,000 clones, 16% observed once, and the top ten hold about 0.08%. Input material: naive CD4+ T cells from blood. The receptors originated from a man under 40 with type 1 diabetes. CDR3s include the opening cysteine and the closing phenylalanine or tryptophan. For some rows the clone size is stated as once, few or many, or as a class when expanded; others skip it.

J,V,size,CDR3
TRBJ2-1,TRBV9,NA,CASSRGGSSYNEQFF
TRBJ2-7,TRBV6-5,NA,CASSYQGRADEQYF
TRBJ2-2,TRBV30,NA,CARGVWAGTGELFF
TRBJ2-2,TRBV29-1,NA,CSATTSGEYTGELFF
TRBJ2-5,TRBV10-3,NA,CATRTDQETQYF
TRBJ2-1,TRBV29-1,few,CSQIRDVYNEQFF
TRBJ2-3,TRBV2,few,CARTAADTQYF
TRBJ2-5,TRBV30,NA,CAWSVGLRETQYF
TRBJ1-2,TRBV10-2,NA,CASSESKTVNYGYTF
TRBJ2-1,TRBV9,few,CASSVIAGAYNEQFF
TRBJ2-7,TRBV10-2,few,CASKTQGDHEQYF
TRBJ1-1,TRBV7-9,few,CASSSGTGLGAFF
TRBJ1-3,TRBV29-1,few,CSVEVRDTIYF
TRBJ2-5,TRBV28,NA,CASRTSGEWETQYF
TRBJ2-5,TRBV18,NA,CASSPGYRRETQYF
TRBJ2-1,TRBV19,few,CASSPSTSSYNEQFF
TRBJ2-3,TRBV7-9,few,CASTPEGDTQYF
TRBJ2-7,TRBV28,few,CASSSYYEQYF
TRBJ2-1,TRBV19,few,CASSLQGSEFF
TRBJ2-5,TRBV29-1,many,CSVGLTGQQETQYF
TRBJ1-2,TRBV18,NA,CASSPRREDGYTF
TRBJ2-7,TRBV9,few,CASSVGGTGEYEQYF
TRBJ2-2,TRBV29-1,NA,CSVVVTLNTGELFF
TRBJ2-3,TRBV28,few,CASSWTSDTQYF
TRBJ1-2,TRBV28,few,CAIPVNDRGQANYGYTF
TRBJ2-4,TRBV13,few,CASSLGNRLNPHGGTRFKNIQYF
TRBJ2-3,TRBV29-1,NA,CSVERTSESTDTQYF
TRBJ1-3,TRBV5-4,few,CASKRGNTIYF
TRBJ1-2,TRBV9,NA,CASSAGQTNNYGYTF
TRBJ1-2,TRBV28,NA,CASSDSNYGYTF
TRBJ2-7,TRBV7-2,NA,CASSLGTSGSYEQYF
TRBJ2-3,TRBV2,few,CASSTTNTDTQYF
TRBJ2-5,TRBV6-5,NA,CASSYSGQGVETQYF
TRBJ2-6,TRBV30,few,CAVGHAGANVLTF
TRBJ2-5,TRBV7-7,few,CASSSTSGSLGETQYF
TRBJ2-7,TRBV29-1,NA,CSAEGQGYEQYF
TRBJ2-3,TRBV15,few,CATSRGGDTQYF
TRBJ2-5,TRBV2,few,CASSEASGGQETQYF
TRBJ1-3,TRBV7-9,NA,CASSADRDRNTIYF
TRBJ2-5,TRBV6-5,few,CASSFDPAGETQYF
TRBJ2-1,TRBV29-1,NA,CSVGRKLAGEDEQFF
TRBJ2-2,TRBV27,NA,CASSLRRTGELFF
TRBJ1-1,TRBV27,few,CASSLRGTGEAFF
TRBJ2-4,TRBV4-1,NA,CASSQRETGDDIQYF
TRBJ1-2,TRBV7-9,few,CASSTVYGEILGYTF
TRBJ2-7,TRBV2,few,CAGRTAYEQYF
TRBJ2-1,TRBV6-5,NA,CASSSTRGESFF
TRBJ2-1,TRBV4-2,NA,CASSGSGTSGKEQFF
TRBJ1-1,TRBV29-1,NA,CSVVPFLNTEAFF
TRBJ1-2,TRBV9,NA,CASSPRDSGYTF
TRBJ2-5,TRBV5-1,few,CASSFGGLQETQYF